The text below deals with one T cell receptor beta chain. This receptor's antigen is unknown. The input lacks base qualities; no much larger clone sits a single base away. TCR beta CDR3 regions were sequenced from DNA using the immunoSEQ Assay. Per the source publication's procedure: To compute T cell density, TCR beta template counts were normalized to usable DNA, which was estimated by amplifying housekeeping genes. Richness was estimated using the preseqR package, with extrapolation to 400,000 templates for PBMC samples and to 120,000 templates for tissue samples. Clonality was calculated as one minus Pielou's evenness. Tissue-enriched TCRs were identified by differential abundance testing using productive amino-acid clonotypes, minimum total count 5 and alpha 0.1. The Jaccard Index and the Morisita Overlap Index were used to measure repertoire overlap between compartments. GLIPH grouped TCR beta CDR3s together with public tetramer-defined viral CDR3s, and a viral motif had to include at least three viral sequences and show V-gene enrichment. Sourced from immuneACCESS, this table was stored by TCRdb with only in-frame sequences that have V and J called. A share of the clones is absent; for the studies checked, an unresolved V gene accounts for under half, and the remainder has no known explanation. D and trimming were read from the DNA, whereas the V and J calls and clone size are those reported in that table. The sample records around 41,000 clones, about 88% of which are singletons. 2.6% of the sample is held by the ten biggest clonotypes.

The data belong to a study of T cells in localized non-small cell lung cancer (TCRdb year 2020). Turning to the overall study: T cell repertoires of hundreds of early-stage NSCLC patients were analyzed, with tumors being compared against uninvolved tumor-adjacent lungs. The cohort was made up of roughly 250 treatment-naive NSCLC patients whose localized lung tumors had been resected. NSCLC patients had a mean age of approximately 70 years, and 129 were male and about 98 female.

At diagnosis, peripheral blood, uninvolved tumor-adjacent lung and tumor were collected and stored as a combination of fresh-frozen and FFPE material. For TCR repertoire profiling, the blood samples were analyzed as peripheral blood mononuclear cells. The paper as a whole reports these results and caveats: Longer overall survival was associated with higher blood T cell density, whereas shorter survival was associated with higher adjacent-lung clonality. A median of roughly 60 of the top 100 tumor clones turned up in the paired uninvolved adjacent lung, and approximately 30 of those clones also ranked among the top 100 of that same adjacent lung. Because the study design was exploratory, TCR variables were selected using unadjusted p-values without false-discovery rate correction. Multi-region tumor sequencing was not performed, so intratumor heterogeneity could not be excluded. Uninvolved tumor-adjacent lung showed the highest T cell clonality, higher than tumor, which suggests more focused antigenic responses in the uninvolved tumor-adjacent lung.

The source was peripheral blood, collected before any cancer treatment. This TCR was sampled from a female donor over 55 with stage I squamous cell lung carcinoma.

The nucleotide sequence is TGTGCCAGCAGCTTGGGCAGGGGGCCACACGAGCAGTACTTC. This is translated as CASSLGRGPHEQYF. Recombination connected TRBV7-8 to TRBJ2-7; 8 bases in between match TRBD1. The CDR3 starts with the cysteine, ends with the phenylalanine, and has 14 residues. The entry retains the CDR3 DNA only, 42 bases that are in frame from base 1. Trimming accounts for 3 bases at V and 5 bases at J, while the number of junction bases matched to no gene is 6. CDR1 and CDR2, looked up from the germline V gene, are SGHVS and FQNEAQ.